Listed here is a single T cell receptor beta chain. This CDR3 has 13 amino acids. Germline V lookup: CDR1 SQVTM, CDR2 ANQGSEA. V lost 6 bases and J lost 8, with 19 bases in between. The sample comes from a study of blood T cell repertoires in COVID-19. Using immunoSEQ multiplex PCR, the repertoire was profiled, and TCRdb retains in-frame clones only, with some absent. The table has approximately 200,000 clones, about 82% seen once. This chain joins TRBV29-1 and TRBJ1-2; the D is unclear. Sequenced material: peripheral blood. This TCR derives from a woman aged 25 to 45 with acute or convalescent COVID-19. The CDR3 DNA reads TGCAGCGTCGCCACCCCCGGTCTAGGAGGCTACACCTTC. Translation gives CSVATPGLGGYTF.